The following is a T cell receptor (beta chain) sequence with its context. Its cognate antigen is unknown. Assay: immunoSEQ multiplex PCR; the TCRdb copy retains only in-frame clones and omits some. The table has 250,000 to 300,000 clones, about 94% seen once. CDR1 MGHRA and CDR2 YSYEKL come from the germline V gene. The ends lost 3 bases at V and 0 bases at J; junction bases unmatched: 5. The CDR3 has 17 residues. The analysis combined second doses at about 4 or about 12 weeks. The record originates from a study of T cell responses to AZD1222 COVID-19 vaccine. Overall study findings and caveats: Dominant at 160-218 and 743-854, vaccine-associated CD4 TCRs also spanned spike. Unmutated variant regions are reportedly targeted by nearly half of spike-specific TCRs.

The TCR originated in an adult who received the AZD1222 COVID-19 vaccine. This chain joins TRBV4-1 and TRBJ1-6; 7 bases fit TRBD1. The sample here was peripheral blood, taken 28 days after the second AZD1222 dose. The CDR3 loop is CASSQWDSSSYNSPLHF. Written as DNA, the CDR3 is TGCGCCAGCAGCCAGTGGGACAGTAGCTCCTATAATTCACCCCTCCACTTT.